Listed below are T cell receptor beta chains from one sample, sequenced in a study of shared clonotypes between healthy human individuals. Here immunoSEQ multiplex PCR was the method, and the copy in TCRdb shows in-frame clones only, minus some. The sample contains 2 million to 2.5 million clones, under 97% of which appear only once. Sequenced material: naive CD4+ T cells sorted from blood. Receptors were obtained from a man younger than 35 in good health. CDR3s include the opening cysteine and the closing phenylalanine or tryptophan. A D gene is named only where the DNA matches it firmly. A row's size may be missing; if present it is once, few, many or a size class.

clone_size d_call j_call v_call cdr3_aa cdr3_nt
NA TRBD1 TRBJ1-3 TRBV11-2 CASSAGQGPGNTIYF TGTGCCAGCAGCGCCGGACAGGGCCCTGGAAACACCATATATTTT
NA TRBD2 TRBJ2-5 TRBV11-3 CASSSGTSKTQYF TGTGCCAGCAGCTCCGGGACTAGTAAGACCCAGTACTTC
NA TRBD1 TRBJ2-7 TRBV28 CASSSFTGQGYEQYF TGTGCCAGCAGTTCTTTTACGGGACAGGGCTACGAGCAGTACTTC
NA NA TRBJ1-2 TRBV5-1 CASSLEGEMGGYTF TGCGCCAGCAGCTTGGAAGGGGAGATGGGAGGCTACACCTTC
NA TRBD1 TRBJ1-1 TRBV7-8 CASSFQGARTEAFF TGTGCCAGCAGCTTTCAGGGGGCGCGCACTGAAGCTTTCTTT
NA NA TRBJ2-2 TRBV14 CASSQRDGTGELFF TGTGCCAGCAGCCAAAGGGACGGCACCGGGGAGCTGTTTTTT
NA NA TRBJ1-3 TRBV6-6 CASSTDGGGNTIYF TGTGCCAGCAGCACCGACGGGGGAGGAAACACCATATATTTT
NA NA TRBJ1-1 TRBV18 CASSPGGDPNTEAFF TGTGCCAGCTCACCCGGAGGGGACCCGAACACTGAAGCTTTCTTT
NA NA TRBJ1-3 TRBV7-2 CASSFETGLLGNTIYF TGTGCCAGCAGCTTCGAAACAGGGTTACTCGGAAACACCATATATTTT
NA NA TRBJ2-2 TRBV19 CASSGQITGELFF TGTGCCAGTTCTGGGCAGATCACCGGGGAGCTGTTTTTT
NA NA TRBJ1-5 TRBV5-1 CASSLAGAGNQPQHF TGCGCCAGCAGCTTGGCAGGGGCGGGCAATCAGCCCCAGCATTTT
NA NA TRBJ2-1 TRBV9 CASSVALPRSSYNEQFF TGTGCCAGCAGCGTAGCCCTCCCCCGAAGCTCCTACAATGAGCAGTTCTTC
once TRBD1 TRBJ2-7 TRBV13 CASSLSRTGQHEQYF TGTGCCAGCAGCTTAAGCCGGACAGGGCAGCACGAGCAGTACTTC